This T cell receptor (beta chain) derives from a study of shared clonotypes between healthy human individuals. In the original processing: ImmunoSEQ supplied junction-only sequences lacking quality scores, so filtering was different. This table comes from immunoSEQ multiplex PCR, and its TCRdb copy is limited to in-frame clones, with some not included. The V and J calls and clone size were taken over from that table, and D and trimming were inferred from the DNA. The sample carries 2,100,000 or so clones, more than 90% recorded once. The germline gives CDR1 MNHEY, CDR2 SMNVEV (reference sequence). There are 16 residues in the CDR3. The ends lost 5 bases at V and 3 bases at J; junction bases unmatched: 11.

The material sequenced was naive CD4+ T cells sorted from blood. Subset meaning: CD45RA+ positively selected. J is TRBJ2-3 and V is TRBV27, with 7 bases that match TRBD2. The clonotype originates from a young man in good health. Here the CDR3 DNA reads TGTGCCAGCAGTCCCACAAGCGGGAAGCATACAGATACGCAGTATTTT. Amino acids: CASSPTSGKHTDTQYF.